This TCR beta chain appears in the sequencing data of a study of cytomegalovirus exposure and HLA in healthy donors. V lost 3 bases, J lost 1 base, and 13 bases lay in between. The CDR3 has 15 residues. Looked up from germline, CDR1 is SGHNT and CDR2 is YYREEE (reference sequence). The PCR used 60 Vbeta and 13 Jbeta primers. The method was immunoSEQ multiplex PCR; TCRdb's version includes in-frame clones alone and lacks a portion of them. The table lists about 60,000 clones, with approximately 15% in the top ten. The origin of this receptor is a boy aged 5 to 17 in good health and CMV-seronegative. This sequence joins TRBV5-4 and TRBJ1-1, with D possibly TRBD1 on 6 matching bases. Sequencing was carried out using PBMCs. Here the CDR3 reads CASSYLDRTNTEAFF. The CDR3 bases are TGTGCCAGCAGCTACTTGGACAGAACGAACACTGAAGCTTTCTTT. Based on the CDR3 plus reference TRBV5-4 and TRBJ1-1, the full variable domain is ETGVTQSPTHLIKTRGQQVTLRCSSQSGHNTVSWYQQALGQGPQFIFQYYREEENGRGNFPPRFSGLQFPNYSSELNVNALELDDSALYLCASSYLDRTNTEAFFGQGTRLTVV.